Listed here are 7 T cell receptor beta chains from one sample, sequenced in a study of T cell repertoires in cytomegalovirus infection (dated by TCRdb to between 2019 and 2020). Sequencing instrument: Illumina HiSeq 1500. TCRdb cleaned the public reads at Q25 with fastp, built clones with MiXCR and kept in-frame beta chains. Rows are unified per CDR3 protein, each entry keeping the most common DNA and genes. This sample has about 360,000 distinct CDR3 sequences in its table, and around a sixth of those were observed once. The ten top clones hold approximately 8% of the sample. Material: PBMCs. Source of these receptors: a human donor in good health (CMV status not recorded). Some clones in this sample may be carry-over from other donors' samples.

This clonotype was observed a handful of times. The V call is TRBV23-1, the J call TRBJ2-5; a weak D match, TRBD2 (6 bases). TRBV23-1 is an ORF, with its function uncertain. V lost 3 bases to trimming and J lost 1 base, with 9 bases between them. CDR3 size: 14 residues. CDR3 bases: TGCGCCAGCAGTCAGTGGGACTTCCAAGAGACCCAGTACTTC. Translating it yields CASSQWDFQETQYF.

In regard to this clonotype: Being one base from a much bigger clone, this may be a read error. This chain connects TRBV11-2 to TRBJ2-6; TRBD1 matches 10 bases. This CDR3 contains 18 residues. Germline lookup yields CDR1 SGHAT and CDR2 FQNNGV. CDR3 residues: CASSYPTGGMAGANLLTF. The CDR3, as DNA: TGTGCCAGCAGCTATCCGACAGGGGGCATGGCTGGGGCCAACCTCCTGACTTTC.

At least ten counts were recorded for this clonotype. The chain combines TRBV7-2 with TRBJ1-5; tentative D call: TRBD1 (5 bases). V was shortened by 5 bases and J by 0 bases, with 14 bases between the two germline ends. CDR1 is SGHTA and CDR2 is FQGNSA in the germline V gene. CDR3 size: 16 residues. The CDR3 loop is CASSPREVLSNQPQHF. The DNA of the CDR3 is TGTGCCAGCAGCCCCAGGGAGGTCCTTAGCAATCAGCCCCAGCATTTT.

The chain links TRBV6-8 to TRBJ1-1; no clear D. Germline V gene data show CDR1 as MNHGY and CDR2 as SAAAGT. The CDR3 has 12 residues. CDR3 residues: CVGGSLGTEAFF. In nucleotides, the CDR3 is TGTGTCGGCGGGTCCCTCGGGACTGAAGCTTTCTTT.

This clonotype showed up just a few times. V gene TRBV28 combines with J gene TRBJ1-5; D may be TRBD1 (5 bases). Germline V gene sequence: CDR1 MDHEN, CDR2 SYDVKM. V shed 5 bases and J shed 4 bases, with 18 bases lying between them. This CDR3 is built from 16 residues. CDR3 in DNA: TGTGCCAGCAGTACCCGAAGGGGCGTGGGGAATCAGCCCCAGCATTTT. Translating it yields CASSTRRGVGNQPQHF.

This clonotype was detected only a few times. The V call is TRBV6-5, the J call TRBJ2-5; perhaps TRBD2 as D (5 bases). Between the trimmed V and J ends, which lost 4 bases and 7 bases, there was a span of 13 bases. Germline V gives CDR1 MNHEY, CDR2 SVGAGI. The CDR3 spans 13 residues. The DNA for the CDR3 is TGTGCCAGCAGTTTCGGGGTCAGCGGGACCCAGTACTTC. Its protein is CASSFGVSGTQYF.

V and J are TRBV12-3 or TRBV12-4 and TRBJ1-5; TRBD1 aligns across 10 bases. V dropped 1 base and J dropped 4; count of bases not matched to a gene: 7. The length of the CDR3 is 17 residues. CDR3 sequence reads: CASSLVTGTGANQPQHF. CDR3 bases: TGTGCCAGCAGTTTAGTCACCGGGACAGGGGCAAATCAGCCCCAGCATTTT.